Shown below are 26 T cell receptor beta chains from a single sample sequenced in a study of blood T cell repertoires in COVID-19. Clones were read by immunoSEQ multiplex PCR, and TCRdb kept only the in-frame ones, dropping some. There are approximately 94,000 clones in the sample; 84% occur only once, and approximately 25% lies in the top ten. Source material: peripheral blood. The receptors were sampled from a human donor in a cohort sampled during active COVID-19.

V gene TRBV27 combines with J gene TRBJ1-1; D uncertain. Germline CDR1 and CDR2: MNHEY and SMNVEV (reference sequence). V lost 6 bases, J lost 1 base, and 9 bases lay in between. The CDR3 length is 13 residues. The CDR3 is CASRTVGNTEAFF. As DNA, the CDR3 is TGTGCCAGCAGGACTGTTGGGAACACTGAAGCTTTCTTT.

This clone was observed a handful of times. The chain employs TRBV27 and TRBJ2-7; D is possibly TRBD2 (5 bases). The V end lost 5 bases, the J end lost 4 bases, and 15 bases lay between the germline ends. CDR1 and CDR2 from the germline V gene are MNHEY and SMNVEV (reference sequence). CDR3 length: 14 amino acids. In DNA form, the CDR3 reads TGTGCCAGCAGTAGACTACCGGGAAAATACGAGCAGTACTTC. It codes for CASSRLPGKYEQYF.

This chain links TRBV27 with TRBJ1-2, with 9 bases lining up with TRBD1. CDR1 and CDR2 from the germline V gene are MNHEY and SMNVEV (reference sequence). This CDR3 spans 15 amino acids. V dropped 4 bases and J dropped 5; count of bases not matched to a gene: 8. This CDR3 is CASSSTTGGFYGYTF. The DNA for the CDR3 is TGTGCCAGCAGTTCCACGACAGGGGGTTTTTATGGCTACACCTTC.

This chain links TRBV18 with TRBJ1-5; the match to TRBD1 covers 7 bases. CDR1 is KGHSH and CDR2 is LQKENI in the germline V gene. The CDR3 covers 16 residues. V dropped 6 bases and J dropped 0; count of bases not matched to a gene: 8. Here the CDR3 reads CASSRDRVNSNQPQHF. The CDR3 DNA sequence: TGTGCCAGCTCGCGAGACAGGGTCAATAGCAATCAGCCCCAGCATTTT.

This clone was counted once. The chain combines TRBV11-2 with TRBJ2-7; TRBD1 matches at 9 bases. V was clipped by 5 bases and J by 7 bases; unmatched bases: 9. Germline V gene lookup returns CDR1 SGHAT and CDR2 FQNNGV. The CDR3 sequence is 14 residues long. DNA for the CDR3: TGTGCCAGCAGCCCCTGGACAGGGGCCCAAGAGCAGTACTTC. Translating gives CASSPWTGAQEQYF.

The chain combines TRBV5-5 with TRBJ1-2, with TRBD1 identical over 8 bases. V lost 4 bases to trimming and J lost 5 bases; unmatched junction nucleotides: 16. The CDR3 is 17 amino acids. CDR1 and CDR2 (germline): SGHKS, YYEKEE (reference sequence). In nucleotides, the CDR3 is TGTGCCAGCAGCGCCACCGGGACAGGTAACCAAGTTTATGGCTACACCTTC. Its translation: CASSATGTGNQVYGYTF.

V gene TRBV21-1 combines with J gene TRBJ1-5; the D segment call TRBD1 is taken from the table without a DNA check. TRBV21-1 is designated a pseudogene. This CDR3 has 14 residues. Here the CDR3 DNA reads TGTGCCAGCAGCAAGACAGGGGGCAGACAGCCCCAGCATTTT. This gives the protein CASSKTGGRQPQHF.

The genes are TRBV10-3 and TRBJ2-1; 11 bases fit TRBD2. CDR3 length equals 17 residues. J gave up 4 bases and V 2 bases, and 7 bases lay outside the gene matches. The V gene's germline CDR1 is ENHRY and CDR2 SYGVKD. The CDR3 loop is CAISEGGTSGAYNEQFF. For the CDR3, the DNA is TGTGCCATCAGTGAGGGCGGGACTAGCGGAGCGTACAATGAGCAGTTCTTC.

J is TRBJ1-2 and V is TRBV6-5; 7 bases map to TRBD1. V lost 4 bases, J lost 8 bases, and 1 base stayed unmatched. This CDR3 has 11 residues. CDR1 and CDR2 (germline): MNHEY, SVGAGI. CDR3 residues: CASSLGGGYTF. CDR3 nucleotides: TGTGCCAGCAGTTTAGGGGGCGGCTACACCTTC.

V is TRBV11-2 and J is TRBJ1-1; maybe TRBD1 (5 bases). CDR3 length equals 13 residues. V lost 5 bases and J lost 4, with 11 bases in between. Germline V gives CDR1 SGHAT, CDR2 FQNNGV. Here the CDR3 DNA reads TGTGCCAGCAGCGCTGGGACTTCCACTGAAGCTTTCTTT. Translating gives CASSAGTSTEAFF.

The genes are TRBV12-5 and TRBJ1-1, with TRBD1 identical over 7 bases. CDR1 LGHNT and CDR2 FRNRAP come from the germline V gene. With 1 base clipped from V and 2 bases from J, the junction kept 10 bases outside the gene matches. This CDR3 contains 17 residues. The CDR3 loop reads CASGLGGQVNSNTEAFF. CDR3 coding DNA: TGTGCTAGTGGTTTGGGAGGACAGGTAAACTCTAACACTGAAGCTTTCTTT. Looking up the rest from reference TRBV12-5 and TRBJ1-1 gives the full variable domain: DARVTQTPRHKVTEMGQEVTMRCQPILGHNTVFWYRQTMMQGLELLAYFRNRAPLDDSGMPKDRFSAEMPDATLATLKIQPSEPRDSAVYFCASGLGGQVNSNTEAFFGQGTRLTVV.

CDR3 amino acids: CAISKQGANYGYTF. In nucleotides, the CDR3 is TGTGCCATCTCAAAACAGGGAGCTAACTATGGCTACACCTTC. The V and J genes are TRBV19 and TRBJ1-2, with D tentatively TRBD1 (6 bases). The CDR3 has 14 amino acids. V was cut by 10 bases and J by 0 bases, with 15 bases left in between. Germline CDR1 reads LNHDA; CDR2 reads SQIVND (reference sequence). The whole variable domain, filled in from reference TRBV19 and TRBJ1-2, reads DGGITQSPKYLFRKEGQNVTLSCEQNLNHDAMYWYRQDPGQGLRLIYYSQIVNDFQKGDIAEGYSVSREKKESFPLTVTSAQKNPTAFYLCAISKQGANYGYTFGSGTRLTVV.

In this sample, this clone turned up once. The chain employs TRBV5-6 and TRBJ1-5, with 7 bases aligning to TRBD1. After removal of 3 bases from V and 0 bases from J, the junction contained 6 bases not matched to a gene. CDR1 and CDR2 from the germline V gene are SGHDT and YYEEEE. The length of the CDR3 is 16 residues. CDR3 bases: TGTGCCAGCAGCTCGACAGGGTGGGCTAGCAATCAGCCCCAGCATTTT. Protein sequence: CASSSTGWASNQPQHF.

In its sample, this clone was seen once. The CDR3 spells CASSFVAGLSYDVQYF. CDR3 nucleotides: TGCGCCAGCAGCTTTGTAGCGGGACTCAGCTACGATGTGCAGTACTTC. V gene TRBV5-1 combines with J gene TRBJ2-7; the match to TRBD2 covers 8 bases. J gave up 9 bases and V 2 bases, and 16 bases lay outside the gene matches. Germline CDR1 reads SGHRS; CDR2 reads YFSETQ. CDR3 length: 16 residues.

This chain joins TRBV28 and TRBJ1-4; D remains ambiguous. The CDR3 consists of 16 residues. Deletions cut 6 bases from V and 8 bases from J, with 22 bases between. The germline V gene has CDR1 MDHEN and CDR2 SYDVKM. This CDR3 reads CASSTEYAGIEEKLFF. As DNA, the CDR3 is TGTGCCAGCAGCACCGAGTATGCGGGAATAGAAGAAAAACTGTTTTTT.

This clone was counted once. The chain carries TRBV11-2 and TRBJ2-1; 10 bases match TRBD2. The CDR3 runs 15 residues. Trimming cost V 4 bases and J 2 bases; bases outside gene matches: 2. CDR1 and CDR2 (germline): SGHAT, FQNNGV. This CDR3 reads CASSSTSGAYNEQFF. The CDR3 DNA sequence: TGTGCCAGCAGCTCCACTAGCGGGGCCTACAATGAGCAGTTCTTC.

V and J are TRBV28 and TRBJ2-5, with a tentative D call TRBD1 (6 bases). V dropped 7 bases and J dropped 1 base, with 16 bases sitting between them. CDR3 size: 15 residues. CDR1 and CDR2 from the germline V gene are MDHEN and SYDVKM. The CDR3 DNA is TGTGCCAGCACCACACCCGACAGGTTCCAAGAGACCCAGTACTTC. Residues: CASTTPDRFQETQYF.

This clone has only a few counts. The chain uses TRBV7-8 and TRBJ2-3; D uncertain. The CDR3 runs to 14 residues. Between the trimmed V and J ends, which lost 5 bases and 3 bases, there was a span of 12 bases. CDR1 SGHVS and CDR2 FQNEAQ come from the germline V gene. The DNA for the CDR3 is TGTGCCAGCAGCGCGGTTGGAAGAACAGATACGCAGTATTTT. Its translation is CASSAVGRTDTQYF.

This clone was recorded only once. The chain uses TRBV9 and TRBJ1-3; no clear D. The V end lost 4 bases, the J end lost 1 base, and 18 bases lay between the germline ends. CDR1 is SGDLS and CDR2 is YYNGEE in the germline V gene. The CDR3 is made up of 17 amino acids. CDR3 sequence reads: CASSTPLEGRSGNTIYF. The CDR3 bases are TGTGCCAGCAGCACCCCCCTAGAAGGGAGATCTGGAAACACCATATATTTT.

The chain has TRBV27 and TRBJ1-2; tentatively, D is TRBD1 (5 bases). The V and J ends lost 2 bases and 1 base respectively, with 14 bases between them. This CDR3 contains 16 residues. CDR1 MNHEY and CDR2 SMNVEV come from the germline V gene (reference sequence). This CDR3 reads CASSLVAGTGNYGYTF. DNA for the CDR3: TGTGCCAGCAGTTTAGTGGCGGGGACCGGTAACTATGGCTACACCTTC.

The chain combines TRBV6-5 with TRBJ1-2, with 7 bases that match TRBD1. V dropped 10 bases and J dropped 0; count of bases not matched to a gene: 8. Germline CDR1 MNHEY, CDR2 SVGAGI. The CDR3 contains 14 residues. CDR3 coding DNA: TGTGCCACATATTCCGGGACAGCTAACTATGGCTACACCTTC. It codes for CATYSGTANYGYTF.

V gene TRBV25-1 combines with J gene TRBJ1-1; D is unresolved. The CDR3 extends over 13 amino acids. Trimming pared 4 bases from V and 0 bases from J, leaving 6 bases between. The V gene's germline CDR1 is MGHDK and CDR2 SYGVNS. The CDR3 region has the DNA TGTGCCAGCAGTGCCAGGATGAACACTGAAGCTTTCTTT. It translates to CASSARMNTEAFF.

The chain links TRBV6-1 to TRBJ1-2; D is possibly TRBD1 (5 bases). Between the trimmed V and J ends, which lost 0 bases and 5 bases, there was a span of 13 bases. The CDR3 contains 15 residues. Germline loops: CDR1 MNHNS, CDR2 SASEGT. The CDR3 is CASSEAQDISYGYTF. As DNA, the CDR3 is TGTGCCAGCAGTGAAGCGCAGGACATTTCTTATGGCTACACCTTC.

The chain couples TRBV27 to TRBJ2-3; D might be TRBD1 (6 bases). Trimming stripped 5 bases from V and 9 bases from J, with 18 bases between. The germline V gene has CDR1 MNHEY and CDR2 SMNVEV (reference sequence). This CDR3 is built from 14 residues. CDR3 in amino acids: CASSPGQRSGTQYF. CDR3 coding DNA: TGTGCCAGCAGTCCAGGACAGCGGTCGGGCACGCAGTATTTT.

The gene calls are TRBV3-1 (or the pseudogene TRBV3-2) and TRBJ1-1, with no clear D. Deletions cut 1 base from V and 10 bases from J, with 16 bases between. The CDR3 contains 14 residues. CDR1 and CDR2 (germline): LGHDT, YNNKEL (reference sequence). CDR3 amino acids: CASSQGPGKGGAFF. The CDR3, as DNA: TGTGCCAGCAGCCAAGGGCCGGGGAAGGGCGGAGCTTTCTTT.

This clone was recorded a few times. The rearrangement uses TRBV12-5 and TRBJ2-1, with 7 bases fitting TRBD2. V dropped 10 bases and J dropped 2; count of bases not matched to a gene: 2. CDR1 is LGHNT and CDR2 is FRNRAP in the germline V gene. This CDR3 region has 12 residues. The CDR3 DNA reads as TGTGCTACCGCGGGGGCCTACAATGAGCAGTTCTTC. Protein: CATAGAYNEQFF.